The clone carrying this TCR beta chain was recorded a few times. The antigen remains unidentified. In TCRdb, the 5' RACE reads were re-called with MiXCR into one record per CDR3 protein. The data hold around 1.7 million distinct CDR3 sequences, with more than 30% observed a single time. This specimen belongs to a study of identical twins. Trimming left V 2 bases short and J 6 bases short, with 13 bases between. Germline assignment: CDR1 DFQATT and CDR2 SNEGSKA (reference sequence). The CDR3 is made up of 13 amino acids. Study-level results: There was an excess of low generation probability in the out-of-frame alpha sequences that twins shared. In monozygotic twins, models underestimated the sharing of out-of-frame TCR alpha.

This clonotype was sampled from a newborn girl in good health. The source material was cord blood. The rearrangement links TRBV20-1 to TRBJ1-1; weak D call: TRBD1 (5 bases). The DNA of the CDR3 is TGCAGTGCTAGACAACCAGGGCCCCCTGAAGCTTTCTTT. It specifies CSARQPGPPEAFF.